Presented here are 28 T cell receptor beta chains from one specimen sequenced in a study of shared clonotypes between healthy human individuals. The assay was immunoSEQ multiplex PCR, and TCRdb's table has in-frame clones only and misses some. The table has over a million clones, 75% to 80% seen once. Sequenced: memory CD4+ T cells from PBMCs. Subset indicated: CD45RA-negative fraction. The receptors come from a man aged 18 to 29 in good health. Some clones in this sample may be carry-over from other donors' samples.

The chain links TRBV19 to TRBJ2-7; tentatively, D is TRBD2 (7 bases). Per the germline V gene, CDR1 is LNHDA and CDR2 is SQIVND (reference sequence). Trimming shortened V by 5 bases and J by 4 bases, and 12 bases separated the two germline ends. This CDR3 has 13 residues. CDR3 residues: CASSSGGPYEQYF. The CDR3 DNA follows: TGTGCCAGTAGTTCCGGGGGGCCATACGAGCAGTACTTC. The full variable domain, its missing parts supplied by reference TRBV19 and TRBJ2-7, is DGGITQSPKYLFRKEGQNVTLSCEQNLNHDAMYWYRQDPGQGLRLIYYSQIVNDFQKGDIAEGYSVSREKKESFPLTVTSAQKNPTAFYLCASSSGGPYEQYFGPGTRLTVT.

As concerns this clone: The same CDR3 can be traced to other DNA sequences in this sample. J is TRBJ1-1 and V is TRBV7-3; no clear D. Trimming took off 3 bases at V and 2 bases at J, with 7 bases between the two ends. The CDR3 contains 13 residues. The V gene's germline CDR1 is SGHTA and CDR2 FQGTGA. CDR3 sequence: CASSLQSNTEAFF. The CDR3 DNA is TGTGCCAGCAGCTTGCAGTCTAACACTGAAGCTTTCTTT.

The V and J genes are TRBV7-2 and TRBJ2-7; tentatively, D is TRBD1 (5 bases). The CDR3 length is 14 residues. The germline gives CDR1 SGHTA, CDR2 FQGNSA. Trimming pared 5 bases from V and 3 bases from J, leaving 14 bases between. Here the CDR3 DNA reads TGTGCCAGCAGCCCAGACAGAAGTTACTACGAGCAGTACTTC. As protein: CASSPDRSYYEQYF.

As to this clone: The same CDR3 is also encoded by other DNA sequences in this sample. The rearrangement joins TRBV2 to TRBJ2-2; D is ambiguous. This CDR3 comprises 13 residues. V gave up 3 bases and J gave up 5 bases, with 7 bases separating them. Germline CDR1 SNHLY, CDR2 FYNNEI. CDR3 sequence (DNA): TGTGCCAGCAGTGAGTACCGGACCGGGGAGCTGTTTTTT. Its protein product is CASSEYRTGELFF.

This clone was seen only once. The genes are TRBV5-1 and TRBJ2-7; D remains ambiguous. Germline CDR1 and CDR2: SGHRS and YFSETQ. The germline V and J ends were trimmed by 2 bases and 6 bases, with 18 bases remaining between them. There are 15 residues in the CDR3. CDR3 in DNA: TGCGCCAGCAGCTTTGTCCCGCGTCCGACCGCCGAGCAGTACTTC. Translated, it gives CASSFVPRPTAEQYF. Supplemented by reference TRBV5-1 and TRBJ2-7, the full variable domain reads KAGVTQTPRYLIKTRGQQVTLSCSPISGHRSVSWYQQTPGQGLQFLFEYFSETQRNKGNFPGRFSGRQFSNSRSEMNVSTLELGDSALYLCASSFVPRPTAEQYFGPGTRLTVT.

This clone occurred a few times. The chain uses TRBV5-1 and TRBJ1-1; 8 bases line up with TRBD1. V shed 4 bases and J 0 bases; nucleotides not matched to a gene: 2. Germline V lookup: CDR1 SGHRS, CDR2 YFSETQ. The CDR3 is 14 amino acids. CDR3 sequence: CASSKDRVNTEAFF. CDR3 DNA: TGCGCCAGCAGCAAGGACAGGGTGAACACTGAAGCTTTCTTT.

The chain couples TRBV27 to TRBJ2-3, with D unresolved. Trimming pared 3 bases from V and 2 bases from J, leaving 6 bases between. CDR3 size: 13 residues. CDR1 and CDR2 (germline): MNHEY, SMNVEV (reference sequence). DNA for the CDR3: TGTGCCAGCAGTTTTTTAAACACAGATACGCAGTATTTT. Its translation is CASSFLNTDTQYF.

The chain combines TRBV5-1 with TRBJ1-5; 7 positions agree with TRBD1. The junction had 6 bases not matched to a gene; V was cut back by 4 bases and J by 2 bases. The CDR3 totals 15 residues. Germline-derived CDR1 and CDR2 are SGHRS and YFSETQ. CDR3: CASSASGGRNQPQHF. The CDR3 DNA follows: TGCGCCAGCAGCGCATCAGGGGGGCGCAATCAGCCCCAGCATTTT. The whole variable domain, remainder taken from reference TRBV5-1 and TRBJ1-5, is KAGVTQTPRYLIKTRGQQVTLSCSPISGHRSVSWYQQTPGQGLQFLFEYFSETQRNKGNFPGRFSGRQFSNSRSEMNVSTLELGDSALYLCASSASGGRNQPQHFGDGTRLSIL.

The chain combines TRBV9 with TRBJ2-1; no clear D gene. The germline gives CDR1 SGDLS, CDR2 YYNGEE. The CDR3 is 15 amino acids. V was trimmed by 0 bases and J by 7 bases, leaving 14 bases between them. CDR3 sequence: CASSVAGRPGNEQFF. The CDR3 DNA reads as TGTGCCAGCAGCGTAGCCGGAAGGCCTGGAAATGAGCAGTTCTTC.

The chain combines TRBV5-4 with TRBJ2-1; TRBD2 matches at 9 bases. This CDR3 contains 15 residues. Trimming removed 0 bases from V and 7 bases from J; junction bases left unmatched: 5. Germline CDR1 SGHNT, CDR2 YYREEE (reference sequence). The CDR3 reads CASSLVAGVDNEQFF. CDR3 nucleotides: TGTGCCAGCAGCTTGGTAGCGGGAGTGGATAATGAGCAGTTCTTC.

The V and J genes are TRBV5-5 and TRBJ2-2; TRBD1 might be the D (6 bases). The CDR3 covers 16 residues. The V end was cut by 0 bases, the J end by 4 bases, with 13 bases between. Germline assignment: CDR1 SGHKS and CDR2 YYEKEE (reference sequence). CDR3: CASSLVVGTPTGELFF. The CDR3 DNA reads TGTGCCAGCAGCTTGGTGGTCGGGACACCCACCGGGGAGCTGTTTTTT.

The chain is built from TRBV13 and TRBJ2-2; 9 bases are shared with TRBD1. With 5 bases clipped from V and 1 base from J, the junction kept 5 bases outside the gene matches. CDR3 size: 16 residues. CDR1 and CDR2 from the germline V gene are PRHDT and FYEKMQ (reference sequence). The CDR3 spells CASSPLGQGNTGELFF. The DNA of the CDR3 is TGTGCCAGCAGCCCATTGGGACAGGGGAACACCGGGGAGCTGTTTTTT.

The rearrangement joins TRBV2 to TRBJ2-1; the D is unclear. Germline-derived CDR1 and CDR2 are SNHLY and FYNNEI. Trimming left V 5 bases short and J 6 bases short, with 8 bases between. The CDR3 is 12 residues long. DNA of the CDR3: TGTGCCAGCAGTCCCGACTCCAATGAGCAGTTCTTC. It specifies CASSPDSNEQFF.

Regarding this clone: The sample has other DNA sequences that encode this CDR3 too. The chain has TRBV18 and TRBJ2-5, with 7 bases identical to TRBD1. The CDR3 has 14 amino acids. Losses at the gene ends were 4 bases for V and 5 bases for J; bases not matched to a gene: 7. CDR1 KGHSH and CDR2 LQKENI come from the germline V gene. CDR3 loop: CASSLRTGGETQYF. CDR3 coding DNA: TGTGCCAGCTCACTAAGGACAGGCGGGGAGACCCAGTACTTC. Full variable domain (rest looked up from reference TRBV18 and TRBJ2-5): NAGVMQNPRHLVRRRGQEARLRCSPMKGHSHVYWYRQLPEEGLKFMVYLQKENIIDESGMPKERFSAEFPKEGPSILRIQQVVRGDSAAYFCASSLRTGGETQYFGPGTRLLVL.

The chain has TRBV4-2 and TRBJ2-6; maybe TRBD1 (6 bases). This CDR3 has 16 residues. Per germline, CDR1 LGHNA and CDR2 YNFKEQ. Trimming shortened V by 7 bases and J by 2 bases, and 15 bases separated the two germline ends. DNA for the CDR3: TGTGCCAGCAACCCAAGAACAGGGCCTGGGGCCAACGTCCTGACTTTC. It encodes CASNPRTGPGANVLTF.

The chain combines TRBV2 with TRBJ1-5; D is possibly TRBD1 (6 bases). The CDR3 contains 15 residues. Germline assignment: CDR1 SNHLY and CDR2 FYNNEI. V was pared by 7 bases and J by 1 base, with 14 bases between. The CDR3 spells CASTADSGSNQPQHF. The CDR3 nucleotides are TGTGCCAGCACCGCGGACAGTGGGAGCAATCAGCCCCAGCATTTT.

The table lists this clone with a count of one. The chain is built from TRBV5-4 and TRBJ2-7; 8 bases align to TRBD2. CDR3 size: 15 residues. Germline CDR1 is SGHNT and CDR2 is YYREEE (reference sequence). Trimming removed 4 bases from V and 5 bases from J; junction bases left unmatched: 11. The CDR3 reads CASSPQLGLDHEQYF. In nucleotides, the CDR3 is TGTGCCAGCAGCCCTCAATTGGGACTAGACCACGAGCAGTACTTC.

The rearrangement uses TRBV28 and TRBJ1-3; D is unclear. Trimming stripped 5 bases from V and 4 bases from J, with 15 bases between. The CDR3 is 15 amino acids. Per the germline V gene, CDR1 is MDHEN and CDR2 is SYDVKM. CDR3 loop: CASSQIYPEGNTIYF. DNA for the CDR3: TGTGCCAGCAGTCAAATCTACCCTGAAGGAAACACCATATATTTT.

For this clone: The junction departs from the called germline gene at one end, perhaps through a read error. The rearrangement links TRBV20-1 to TRBJ2-7, with 8 nucleotides matching TRBD1. Germline V gene data show CDR1 as DFQATT and CDR2 as SNEGSKA (reference sequence). The CDR3 has 11 residues. The CDR3 is CSARGPRDRHF. The CDR3 DNA reads TGCAGTGCTAGAGGACCTAGGGACAGGCACTTC.

The chain recombines TRBV5-4 with TRBJ2-1; D is uncertain. V gave up 5 bases and J gave up 7 bases, with 16 bases separating them. CDR1 is SGHNT, CDR2 YYREEE, per germline (reference sequence). The CDR3 sequence is 14 residues long. The CDR3 DNA is TGTGCCAGCAGTCCCCCCGGGTCCCAAAATGAGCAGTTCTTC. Its protein is CASSPPGSQNEQFF.

This clone was detected a few times. The genes are TRBV19 and TRBJ1-3; no firm D call. Germline assignment: CDR1 LNHDA and CDR2 SQIVND (reference sequence). Trimming removed 4 bases from V and 2 bases from J, with 3 bases in between. The CDR3 covers 12 residues. The CDR3 region is CASSTAGNTIYF. In DNA, the CDR3 is TGTGCCAGTAGTACGGCTGGAAACACCATATATTTT.

The rearrangement links TRBV29-1 to TRBJ2-7; 8 bases align to TRBD2. The J segment lost 3 bases and the V segment lost 6 bases, leaving 10 bases of the junction unmatched. CDR1 is SQVTM, CDR2 ANQGSEA, per germline. The CDR3 is 14 residues long. The CDR3 reads CSVFFSGENYEQYF. The CDR3 DNA follows: TGCAGCGTATTTTTTAGCGGGGAAAACTACGAGCAGTACTTC.

The rearrangement uses TRBV11-2 and TRBJ1-1; D is ambiguous. There are 12 residues in the CDR3. Per germline, CDR1 SGHAT and CDR2 FQNNGV. V dropped 5 bases and J dropped 7 bases, with 11 bases sitting between them. CDR3 DNA: TGTGCCAGCAGCCTAGCCCGGTTTGAAGCTTTCTTT. It yields the protein CASSLARFEAFF.

The chain uses TRBV7-6 and TRBJ1-4, with D hard to call. The CDR3 has 17 residues. Germline CDR1 is SGHVS and CDR2 is FNYEAQ. Trimming took 5 bases from V and 0 from J, leaving 16 bases between them. CDR3 amino acids: CASSRFVIWATNEKLFF. In DNA form, the CDR3 reads TGTGCCAGCAGCCGGTTTGTAATTTGGGCAACTAATGAAAAACTGTTTTTT.

The rearrangement uses TRBV7-2 and TRBJ2-1, with 13 bases lining up with TRBD2. Germline-derived CDR1 and CDR2 are SGHTA and FQGNSA. The V gene end was trimmed by 1 base and the J gene end by 9 bases; junction bases not matched to a gene: 6. CDR3 size: 16 residues. CDR3 region: CASSLEGTSGITEQFF. For the CDR3, the DNA is TGTGCCAGCAGCTTAGAAGGGACTAGCGGGATAACTGAGCAGTTCTTC.

The gene calls are TRBV28 and TRBJ1-4; D may be TRBD1 (5 bases). The V gene lost 6 bases and the J gene lost 7 bases, with 18 bases spanning the gap. Germline V gives CDR1 MDHEN, CDR2 SYDVKM. This CDR3 contains 15 residues. CDR3 region: CASRFSRGRGEKLFF. The CDR3 nucleotides are TGTGCCAGCAGGTTTTCCCGCGGTAGGGGTGAAAAACTGTTTTTT.

This clone came up many times. CDR3 nucleotides: TGTGCCAGCAGCTCCCGGGACATAAACATTCAGTACTTC. It specifies CASSSRDINIQYF. The chain joins TRBV5-6 to TRBJ2-4; TRBD1 is a possible D gene (6 bases). Germline V gene lookup returns CDR1 SGHDT and CDR2 YYEEEE. V gave up 3 bases and J gave up 6 bases, with 10 bases separating them. The CDR3 spans 13 residues.

The chain links TRBV28 to TRBJ2-3; D perhaps matches TRBD2 (6 bases). The V gene's germline CDR1 is MDHEN and CDR2 SYDVKM. V was shortened by 3 bases and J by 0 bases, with 10 bases between the two germline ends. There are 15 residues in the CDR3. CDR3 region: CASSLEGVSTDTQYF. The CDR3 region has the DNA TGTGCCAGCAGTTTGGAGGGAGTAAGCACAGATACGCAGTATTTT.